These 28 T cell receptor beta chains came from one sample sequenced in a study of T cell changes during pregnancy in multiple sclerosis. Profiled with immunoSEQ multiplex PCR; TCRdb holds only in-frame clones, not every one. The data show 80,000 to 130,000 clones, with around 93% seen just once and over 0.7% held by the top ten. Sequenced material: peripheral blood, taken before pregnancy. The receptors originated from a female donor with multiple sclerosis, enrolled in a pregnancy study.

This clone was detected only once. The V and J genes are TRBV19 and TRBJ1-5; maybe TRBD1 (6 bases). The germline gives CDR1 LNHDA, CDR2 SQIVND (reference sequence). CDR3 length: 10 amino acids. CDR3 bases: TGTGGGGCAGGGGATCAGCCCCAGCATTTT. Encoded protein: CGAGDQPQHF.

The J gene is TRBJ2-5, the V gene TRBV18; TRBD2 might be the D (6 bases). CDR1 KGHSH and CDR2 LQKENI come from the germline V gene. The CDR3 spans 14 residues. The V end lost 6 bases, the J end lost 4 bases, and 15 bases lay between the germline ends. The CDR3 loop is CASSLKNGGETQYF. CDR3 nucleotide sequence: TGTGCCAGCTCCCTCAAGAACGGGGGAGAGACCCAGTACTTC.

The chain is built from TRBV5-4 and TRBJ2-7; 7 nucleotides agree with TRBD2. V gave up 0 bases and J gave up 5 bases; unmatched junction bases: 17. There are 18 residues in the CDR3. Germline V gene sequence: CDR1 SGHNT, CDR2 YYREEE (reference sequence). The CDR3, as DNA: TGTGCCAGCAGCTTGGGGGGTTCGGGTGGGAGGGCCAGAAACGAGCAGTACTTC. Encoded protein: CASSLGGSGGRARNEQYF.

This clone was detected once. The V call is TRBV9, the J call TRBJ2-1; TRBD2 matches at 8 bases. The V and J ends lost 0 bases and 0 bases, in that order; junction bases with no gene match: 2. Germline-derived CDR1 and CDR2 are SGDLS and YYNGEE. This CDR3 spans 16 amino acids. In nucleotides, the CDR3 is TGTGCCAGCAGCGTAGCAGGGACTAGCTCCTACAATGAGCAGTTCTTC. Translating it yields CASSVAGTSSYNEQFF.

J is TRBJ1-5 and V is TRBV10-2, with 8 bases matching TRBD1. Germline trimming cut 5 bases from V and 0 bases from J; bases unmatched to any gene: 0. Germline V CDR1 and CDR2: WSHSY, SAAADI. This CDR3 is built from 14 residues. Here the CDR3 DNA reads TGCGCCAGCAGTCAGGGGGCTAGCAATCAGCCCCAGCATTTT. Translated: CASSQGASNQPQHF.

V gene TRBV7-7 combines with J gene TRBJ2-1; D not certain. The CDR3 spans 14 residues. Trimming took 0 bases from V and 10 from J, leaving 13 bases between them. Germline V CDR1 and CDR2: SSHAT, FNYEAQ (reference sequence). The CDR3 nucleotides read TGTGCCAGCAGCTTAGCCCCAAACAGCCCCGAGCAGTTCTTC. Protein sequence: CASSLAPNSPEQFF.

The chain combines TRBV2 with TRBJ2-1; TRBD2 might be the D (6 bases). The CDR3 spans 15 residues. The germline gives CDR1 SNHLY, CDR2 FYNNEI. Trimming took 6 bases from V and 2 from J, leaving 14 bases between them. CDR3 DNA sequence: TGTGCCAGCAGGGGAGGTTTTGGCCCCTACAATGAGCAGTTCTTC. Its translation: CASRGGFGPYNEQFF.

CDR3 DNA sequence: TGTGCCAGCAGTTCCCGGACAGGGGGCACAGATACGCAGTATTTT. This translates into CASSSRTGGTDTQYF. The chain recombines TRBV25-1 with TRBJ2-3; 9 bases map to TRBD1. There are 15 residues in the CDR3. The V and J ends lost 5 bases and 1 base, in that order; junction bases with no gene match: 4. CDR1 and CDR2 from the germline V gene are MGHDK and SYGVNS.

This chain connects TRBV19 to TRBJ2-7; 12 nucleotides line up with TRBD1. The ends lost 6 bases at V and 0 bases at J; junction bases unmatched: 3. Per germline, CDR1 LNHDA and CDR2 SQIVND (reference sequence). The CDR3 is 15 amino acids. The CDR3 coding sequence is TGTGCCAGTAGAGAGGGACAGGGGGCCTCCTACGAGCAGTACTTC. This translates into CASREGQGASYEQYF.

The gene calls are TRBV6-4 and TRBJ2-1; 11 nucleotides line up with TRBD2. Germline CDR1 and CDR2: MRHNA and SNTAGT. The CDR3 sequence is 17 residues long. V shed 5 bases and J 0 bases; nucleotides not matched to a gene: 6. CDR3 nucleotide sequence: TGTGCCAGCAGTCCACTAGCGGGAGACAGCTCCTACAATGAGCAGTTCTTC. Encoded protein: CASSPLAGDSSYNEQFF.

V usage is TRBV18 and J usage is TRBJ2-5, with TRBD1 matching 7 bases. After removal of 2 bases from V and 4 bases from J, the junction contained 4 bases not matched to a gene. The germline gives CDR1 KGHSH, CDR2 LQKENI. The CDR3 has 14 amino acids. Here the CDR3 reads CASSPGSGGETQYF. For the CDR3, the DNA is TGTGCCAGCTCACCAGGATCAGGGGGAGAGACCCAGTACTTC. Combining the CDR3 with reference TRBV18 and TRBJ2-5 gives the whole variable domain NAGVMQNPRHLVRRRGQEARLRCSPMKGHSHVYWYRQLPEEGLKFMVYLQKENIIDESGMPKERFSAEFPKEGPSILRIQQVVRGDSAAYFCASSPGSGGETQYFGPGTRLLVL.

This rearrangement joins TRBV27 to TRBJ2-1; the match to TRBD1 covers 7 bases. The germline V gene encodes CDR1 MNHEY and CDR2 SMNVEV (reference sequence). CDR3 length: 13 amino acids. The V gene end was trimmed by 3 bases and the J gene end by 8 bases; junction bases not matched to a gene: 4. Here the CDR3 DNA reads TGTGCCAGCAGTTTTAACAGGGGCGATGAGCAGTTCTTC. This translates into CASSFNRGDEQFF.

The chain joins TRBV6-5 to TRBJ1-5; D not certain. The CDR3 has 13 residues. Germline lookup yields CDR1 MNHEY and CDR2 SVGAGI. Trimming cost V 2 bases and J 6 bases, with 8 bases left between them. CDR3: CASSYREGQPQHF. The CDR3 nucleotides read TGTGCCAGCAGTTACAGGGAGGGTCAGCCCCAGCATTTT.

The chain joins TRBV5-1 to TRBJ2-7; the match to TRBD2 covers 12 bases. The V gene's germline CDR1 is SGHRS and CDR2 YFSETQ. CDR3 length: 14 amino acids. Trimming took 2 bases from V and 5 from J; bases not matched to a gene: 2. The CDR3 nucleotides are TGCGCCAGCAGCTTCACTAGCGGGAGGAACGAGCAGTACTTC. Amino acids: CASSFTSGRNEQYF.

The chain uses TRBV4-1 and TRBJ2-3, with 8 nucleotides matching TRBD2. This CDR3 has 15 amino acids. Germline CDR1 reads MGHRA; CDR2 reads YSYEKL. Losses at the gene ends were 1 base for V and 1 base for J; bases not matched to a gene: 1. The CDR3 DNA reads TGCGCCAGCAGCCAAGGACTAGCGCGCACAGATACGCAGTATTTT. It encodes CASSQGLARTDTQYF.

The chain uses TRBV19 and TRBJ2-7, with D possibly being TRBD2 (5 bases). The CDR3 spans 15 residues. Germline CDR1 reads LNHDA; CDR2 reads SQIVND (reference sequence). Trimming pared 6 bases from V and 2 bases from J, leaving 17 bases between. The chain's CDR3 is CASSNRGQLTYEQYF. The DNA for the CDR3 is TGTGCCAGTAGCAACCGCGGGCAGTTAACCTACGAGCAGTACTTC.

CDR3: CSGGQGNTIYF. The CDR3 nucleotides read TGCAGCGGGGGACAGGGAAACACCATATATTTT. The chain combines TRBV29-1 with TRBJ1-3, with 7 bases that match TRBD1. This CDR3 contains 11 residues. CDR1 SQVTM and CDR2 ANQGSEA come from the germline V gene. V dropped 7 bases and J dropped 4; count of bases not matched to a gene: 1.

This chain uses TRBV2 with TRBJ1-2; D perhaps matches TRBD1 (6 bases). From germline, CDR1 is SNHLY and CDR2 FYNNEI. Trimming stripped 6 bases from V and 4 bases from J, with 15 bases between. The CDR3 loop spans 14 amino acids. This CDR3 is CASSPGATVYGYTF. The CDR3 DNA sequence: TGTGCCAGCAGCCCAGGGGCGACTGTCTATGGCTACACCTTC.

The rearrangement uses TRBV2 and TRBJ2-7, with D unresolved. CDR1 and CDR2 from the germline V gene are SNHLY and FYNNEI. This CDR3 contains 12 residues. Trimming took off 4 bases at V and 0 bases at J, with 4 bases between the two ends. CDR3 region: CASSGLSYEQYF. CDR3 sequence (DNA): TGTGCCAGCAGTGGGCTCTCCTACGAGCAGTACTTC.

In this sample, this clone turned up once. The J gene is TRBJ2-1, the V gene TRBV15; 12 bases map to TRBD2. Germline CDR1 and CDR2: LNHNV and YYDKDF (reference sequence). With V trimmed by 3 bases and J by 6 bases, 9 bases remained unmatched. The CDR3 is made up of 17 amino acids. The CDR3 DNA reads TGTGCCACCAGCAGGGGGCTAGCGGGAGGGCCCTCCAATGAGCAGTTCTTC. It specifies CATSRGLAGGPSNEQFF.

This chain links TRBV19 with TRBJ1-2, with 7 bases matching TRBD1. Germline trimming cut 3 bases from V and 4 bases from J; bases unmatched to any gene: 5. The CDR3 covers 14 residues. Per germline, CDR1 LNHDA and CDR2 SQIVND (reference sequence). The CDR3 spells CASSISGQSYGYTF. In DNA, the CDR3 is TGTGCCAGTAGTATCTCGGGACAGTCCTATGGCTACACCTTC.

This rearrangement joins TRBV13 to TRBJ2-7; 10 bases fit TRBD2. CDR3 size: 19 residues. V trimming: 5 bases; J trimming: 4 bases; junction bases outside the gene matches: 20. Germline assignment: CDR1 PRHDT and CDR2 FYEKMQ (reference sequence). The CDR3, as DNA: TGTGCCAGCAGCGGAAAGACCGGGACTAGCGTGGGTCGGAGATACGAGCAGTACTTC. As protein: CASSGKTGTSVGRRYEQYF.

The CDR3 coding sequence is TGTGCCAGCAGCGTAGGCGGGAGCCAGGAGACCCAGTACTTC. Translation gives CASSVGGSQETQYF. The chain employs TRBV9 and TRBJ2-5, with TRBD2 matching over 7 bases. Germline assignment: CDR1 SGDLS and CDR2 YYNGEE. The CDR3 has 14 residues. J lost 5 bases, V lost 0 bases, and 4 bases had no gene match.

This clone showed up just a few times. This chain uses TRBV29-1 with TRBJ1-2, with 9 bases identical to TRBD1. Germline lookup yields CDR1 SQVTM and CDR2 ANQGSEA. V lost 4 bases and J lost 10; bases outside the gene matches: 1. CDR3 length equals 10 residues. CDR3 loop: CSVGDRDYTF. CDR3 in DNA: TGCAGCGTTGGGGACAGGGACTACACCTTC. Supplemented by reference TRBV29-1 and TRBJ1-2, the full variable domain reads SAVISQKPSRDICQRGTSLTIQCQVDSQVTMMFWYRQQPGQSLTLIATANQGSEATYESGFVIDKFPISRPNLTFSTLTVSNMSPEDSSIYLCSVGDRDYTFGSGTRLTVV.

The rearrangement joins TRBV5-1 to TRBJ2-3; 8 bases are shared with TRBD1. The junction had 4 bases not matched to a gene; V was cut back by 0 bases and J by 4 bases. The CDR3 has 15 amino acids. Germline assignment: CDR1 SGHRS and CDR2 YFSETQ. This CDR3 reads CASSLATGGSDTQYF. In DNA form, the CDR3 reads TGCGCCAGCAGCTTGGCCACAGGGGGATCAGATACGCAGTATTTT.

V usage is TRBV7-6 and J usage is TRBJ2-5, with a weak D call TRBD2 (6 bases). Germline lookup yields CDR1 SGHVS and CDR2 FNYEAQ. V lost 3 bases and J lost 10, with 12 bases in between. The CDR3 is made up of 12 amino acids. The CDR3 DNA reads TGTGCCAGCAGCTTCCTGGTAGCGGACCAGTACTTC. Translating gives CASSFLVADQYF.

The rearrangement uses TRBV11-2 and TRBJ2-1; maybe TRBD2 (5 bases). Germline V gene lookup returns CDR1 SGHAT and CDR2 FQNNGV. V was trimmed by 5 bases and J by 4 bases, leaving 15 bases between them. The length of the CDR3 is 15 residues. For the CDR3, the DNA is TGTGCCAGCAGCGGCCCCGCGGGCCCATACAATGAGCAGTTCTTC. Residues: CASSGPAGPYNEQFF.

The chain uses TRBV7-8 and TRBJ2-7, with D possibly being TRBD2 (6 bases). Germline assignment: CDR1 SGHVS and CDR2 FQNEAQ. The V end was cut by 5 bases, the J end by 4 bases, with 15 bases between. The CDR3 spans 14 residues. CDR3 sequence reads: CASSTEVGGYEQYF. Here the CDR3 DNA reads TGTGCCAGCAGCACAGAGGTCGGAGGGTACGAGCAGTACTTC.